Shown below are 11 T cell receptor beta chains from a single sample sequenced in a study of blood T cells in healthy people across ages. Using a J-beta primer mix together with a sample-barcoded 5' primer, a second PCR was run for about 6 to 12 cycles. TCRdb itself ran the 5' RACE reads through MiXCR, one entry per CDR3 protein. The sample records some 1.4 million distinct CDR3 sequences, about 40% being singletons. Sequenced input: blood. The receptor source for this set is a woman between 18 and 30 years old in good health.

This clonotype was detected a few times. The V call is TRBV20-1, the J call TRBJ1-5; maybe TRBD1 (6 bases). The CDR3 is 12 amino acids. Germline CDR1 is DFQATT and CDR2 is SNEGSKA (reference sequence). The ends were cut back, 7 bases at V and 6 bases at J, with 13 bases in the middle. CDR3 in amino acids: CSVAKGGQPQHF. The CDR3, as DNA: TGCAGTGTTGCGAAGGGGGGTCAGCCCCAGCATTTT.

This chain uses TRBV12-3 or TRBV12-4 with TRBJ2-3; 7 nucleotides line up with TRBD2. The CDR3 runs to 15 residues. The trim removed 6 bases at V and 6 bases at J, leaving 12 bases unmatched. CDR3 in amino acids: CASSRTQRGGDTQYF. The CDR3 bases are TGTGCCAGCAGCCGTACCCAGCGGGGTGGGGATACGCAGTATTTT.

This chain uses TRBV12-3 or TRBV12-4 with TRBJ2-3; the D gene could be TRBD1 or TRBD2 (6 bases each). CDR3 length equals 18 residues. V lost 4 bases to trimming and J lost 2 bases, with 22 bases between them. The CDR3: CASSSPGWGADYTDTQYF. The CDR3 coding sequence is TGTGCCAGCAGTTCGCCAGGGTGGGGGGCCGACTACACAGATACGCAGTATTTT.

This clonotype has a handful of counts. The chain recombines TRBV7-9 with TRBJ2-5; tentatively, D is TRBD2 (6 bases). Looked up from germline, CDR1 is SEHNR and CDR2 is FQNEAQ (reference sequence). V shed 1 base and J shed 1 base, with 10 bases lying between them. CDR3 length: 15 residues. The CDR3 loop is CASSLVGGSQETQYF. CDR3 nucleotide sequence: TGTGCCAGCAGCTTAGTTGGGGGGTCCCAAGAGACCCAGTACTTC. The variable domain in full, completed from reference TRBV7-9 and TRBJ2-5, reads DTGVSQNPRHKITKRGQNVTFRCDPISEHNRLYWYRQTLGQGPEFLTYFQNEAQLEKSRLLSDRFSAERPKGSFSTLEIQRTEQGDSAMYLCASSLVGGSQETQYFGPGTRLLVL.

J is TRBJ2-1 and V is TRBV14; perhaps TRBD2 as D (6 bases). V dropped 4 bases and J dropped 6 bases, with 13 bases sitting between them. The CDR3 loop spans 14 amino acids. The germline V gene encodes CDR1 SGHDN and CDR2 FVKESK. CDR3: CASSPPGLINEQFF. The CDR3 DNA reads TGTGCCAGCAGCCCCCCGGGACTTATCAATGAGCAGTTCTTC.

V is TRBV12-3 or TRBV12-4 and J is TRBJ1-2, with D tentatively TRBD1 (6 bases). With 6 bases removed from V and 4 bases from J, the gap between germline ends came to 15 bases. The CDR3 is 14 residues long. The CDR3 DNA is TGTGCCAGCAGCCCGGACAGCGATAGCTATGGCTACACCTTC. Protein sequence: CASSPDSDSYGYTF.

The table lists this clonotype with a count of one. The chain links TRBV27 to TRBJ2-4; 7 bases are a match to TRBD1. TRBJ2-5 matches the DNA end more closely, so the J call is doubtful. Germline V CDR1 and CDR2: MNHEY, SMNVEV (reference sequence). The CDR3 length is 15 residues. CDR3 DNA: TGTGCCAGCAGTTTATGGCAGGGGGTGAGGGAGACCCAGTACTTC. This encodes CASSLWQGVRETQYF.

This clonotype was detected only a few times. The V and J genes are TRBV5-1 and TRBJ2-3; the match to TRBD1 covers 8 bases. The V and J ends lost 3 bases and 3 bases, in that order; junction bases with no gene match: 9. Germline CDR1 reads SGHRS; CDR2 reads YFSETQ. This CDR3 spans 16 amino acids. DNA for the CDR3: TGCGCCAGCAGCTCGCAGGACAGGGCTCCGACAGATACGCAGTATTTT. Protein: CASSSQDRAPTDTQYF.

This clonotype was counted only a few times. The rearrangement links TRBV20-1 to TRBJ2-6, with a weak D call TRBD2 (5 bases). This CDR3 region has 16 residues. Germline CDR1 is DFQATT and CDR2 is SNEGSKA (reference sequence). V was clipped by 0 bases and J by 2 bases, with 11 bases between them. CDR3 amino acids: CSARDSRGTGANVLTF. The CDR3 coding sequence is TGCAGTGCTAGAGATTCGCGAGGGACTGGGGCCAACGTCCTGACTTTC.

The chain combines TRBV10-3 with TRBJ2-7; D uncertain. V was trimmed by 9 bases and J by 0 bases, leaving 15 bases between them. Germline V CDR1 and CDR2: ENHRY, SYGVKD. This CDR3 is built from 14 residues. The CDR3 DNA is TGTGCCATTTCCGATGGGGATTACTCCTACGAGCAGTACTTC. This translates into CAISDGDYSYEQYF.

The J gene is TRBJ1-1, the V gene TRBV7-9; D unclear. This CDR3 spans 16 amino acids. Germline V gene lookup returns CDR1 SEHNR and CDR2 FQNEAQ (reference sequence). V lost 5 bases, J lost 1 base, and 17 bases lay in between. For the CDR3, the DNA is TGTGCCAGCAGCCACAGCTTCGACAATTCGAACACTGAAGCTTTCTTT. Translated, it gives CASSHSFDNSNTEAFF.